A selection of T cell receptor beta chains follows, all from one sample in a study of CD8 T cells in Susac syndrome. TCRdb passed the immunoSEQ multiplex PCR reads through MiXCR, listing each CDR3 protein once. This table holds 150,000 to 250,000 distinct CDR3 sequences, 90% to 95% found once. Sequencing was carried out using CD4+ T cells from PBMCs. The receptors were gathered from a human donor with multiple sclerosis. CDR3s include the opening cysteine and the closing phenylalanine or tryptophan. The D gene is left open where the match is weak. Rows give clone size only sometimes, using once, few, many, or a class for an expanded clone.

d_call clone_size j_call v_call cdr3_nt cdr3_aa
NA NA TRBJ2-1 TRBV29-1 TGCAGCGCCTCTCGGCCCGGGTACATCAACAATGAGCAGTTCTTC CSASRPGYINNEQFF
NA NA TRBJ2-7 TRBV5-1 TGCGCCAGCAGCATGGGACCGCAATACGAGCAGTACTTC CASSMGPQYEQYF
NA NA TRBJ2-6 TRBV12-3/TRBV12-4 TGTGCCAGCAGTCTTCATTGGGCCAACGTCCTGACTTTC CASSLHWANVLTF
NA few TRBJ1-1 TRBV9 TGTGCCAGCAGCGGACGGAACACTGAAGCTTTCTTT CASSGRNTEAFF
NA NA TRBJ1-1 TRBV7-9 TGTGCCAGCAGCTTAAGTAGTGGAGCTGAAGCTTTCTTT CASSLSSGAEAFF
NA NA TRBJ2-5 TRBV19 TGTGCCAGTAGTGTTCAGGGTGCCCCAACGACCCAGTACTTC CASSVQGAPTTQYF
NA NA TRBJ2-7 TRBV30 TGTGCCTGGAGTGTAAAGGGCCCCCTCTACGAGCAGTACTTC CAWSVKGPLYEQYF
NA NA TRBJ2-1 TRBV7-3 TGTGCCAGCAGCCAAGACTACCGGGATCCCGGGGAGCAGTTCTTC CASSQDYRDPGEQFF
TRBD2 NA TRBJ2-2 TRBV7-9 TGTGCCACCACAACCGGGGGGTCGAACACCGGGGAGCTGTTTTTT CATTTGGSNTGELFF
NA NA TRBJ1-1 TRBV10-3 TGTGCCATCAAAGGAGGGAATAGTGAAGCTTTCTTT CAIKGGNSEAFF
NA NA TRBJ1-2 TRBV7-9 TGTGCCAGCAGCCTCCGGGACCGACCGCTAAGCACCTTC CASSLRDRPLSTF
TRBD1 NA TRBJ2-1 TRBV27 TGTGCCAGCAGTACGTCCGGGACAGGGGGGAACAATGAGCAGTTCTTC CASSTSGTGGNNEQFF
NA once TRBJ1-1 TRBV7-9 TGTGCCGGCCGGGACGACACTGAAGCTTTCTTT CAGRDDTEAFF
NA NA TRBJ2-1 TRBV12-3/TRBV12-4 TGTGCCAGCAGCCGGGTGAAGGGTCTCCAGTTCTTC CASSRVKGLQFF
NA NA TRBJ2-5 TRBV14 TGTGCCAGCAGCCAATACCTAGGGGTTCAAGAGACCCAGTACTTC CASSQYLGVQETQYF
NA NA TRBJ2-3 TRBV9 TGTGCCAGCAGCGTAGTAGGGTCCCCCACAGATACGCGGTATTTT CASSVVGSPTDTRYF
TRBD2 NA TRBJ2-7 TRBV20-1 TGCAGTGCTACTACTAGCGGGAGGCCATACGAGCAGTACTTC CSATTSGRPYEQYF
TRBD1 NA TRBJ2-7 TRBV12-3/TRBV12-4 TGTGCCAGCAGTTTTCAGACAGGGGGCCACGAGCAGTACTTC CASSFQTGGHEQYF
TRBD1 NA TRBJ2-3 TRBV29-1 TGCAGCGTTGATGGTACAGGGGGCAGAGGCGATACGCAGTATTTT CSVDGTGGRGDTQYF
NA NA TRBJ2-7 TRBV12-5 TGTGCTAGTGCCTCGGGACCCCAGGACAACGAGCAGTACTTC CASASGPQDNEQYF
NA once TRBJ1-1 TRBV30 TGTGCCTGGAGTGCGAGACAGGTCATGAACACTGAAGCTTTCTTT CAWSARQVMNTEAFF
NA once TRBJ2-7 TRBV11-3 TGTGCCAGCAGCTTAGATGGGGTAACCTACGAGCAGTACTTC CASSLDGVTYEQYF
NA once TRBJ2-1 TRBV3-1 TGTGCCAGCAGCCAAGGTCCTCGTAGCTCCTACAATGAGCAGTTCTTC CASSQGPRSSYNEQFF
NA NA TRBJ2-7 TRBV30 TGTGCCTGGACCCTAGGACAGGCCGCGGGGTCCTACGAGCAGTACTTC CAWTLGQAAGSYEQYF
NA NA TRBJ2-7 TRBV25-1 TGTGCCAGCAGTGATAGGCGTGATCCCTACGAGCAGTACTTC CASSDRRDPYEQYF
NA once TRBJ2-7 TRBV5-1 TGCGCCAGCAGCCTGGGCCCTGCCTCCTACGAGCAGTACTTC CASSLGPASYEQYF
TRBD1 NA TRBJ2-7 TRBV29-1 TGCAGCGTGAACCGACAGGGGAGGTCCTACGAGCAGTACTTC CSVNRQGRSYEQYF
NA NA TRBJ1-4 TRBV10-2 TGCGCCAGCAGTACTCTTGGTTACGGTGAAAAACTGTTTTTT CASSTLGYGEKLFF
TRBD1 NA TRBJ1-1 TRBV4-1 TGCGCCAGCAGCCCTGGACAGGGACGGCCGCGGGGCGCTTTCTTT CASSPGQGRPRGAFF
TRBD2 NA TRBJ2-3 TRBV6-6 TGTGCCAGCAGTTCCTGGACTAGCGGGAGAACCGATACGCAGTATTTT CASSSWTSGRTDTQYF
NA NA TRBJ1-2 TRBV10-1 TGCGCCAGCAGGAGTCTCGGGCAGGCCTATGGCTACACCTTC CASRSLGQAYGYTF
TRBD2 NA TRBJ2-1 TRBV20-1 TGCAGTGCTAGAGGCCTCGAGCGGGAGAATGAGCAGTTCTTC CSARGLERENEQFF
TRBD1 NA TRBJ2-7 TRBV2 TGTGCCAGCAGCCCGGGACAGCCCTTGCTCTACGAGCAGTACTTC CASSPGQPLLYEQYF
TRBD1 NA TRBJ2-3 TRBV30 TGTGCCTGGAGCGGGGACAGGGGGCATCAAGATACGCAGTATTTT CAWSGDRGHQDTQYF
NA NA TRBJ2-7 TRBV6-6 TGTGCCAGCAGTTGCCCCCCCGGGGAGGTCTCCTACGAGCAGTACTTC CASSCPPGEVSYEQYF
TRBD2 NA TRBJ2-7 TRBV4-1 TGCGCCAGCAGCCAGCTCAGCGGGAGTGTAGGGGAGCAGTACTTC CASSQLSGSVGEQYF
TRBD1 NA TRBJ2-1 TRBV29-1 TGCAGCGTGGCATTGACAGGGGGCAATGAGCAGTTCTTC CSVALTGGNEQFF
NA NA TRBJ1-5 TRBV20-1 TGCAGTGCTAGAGTAATGGGGCAGGGGTTCCATCAGCCCCAGCATTTT CSARVMGQGFHQPQHF
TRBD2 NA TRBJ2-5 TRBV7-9 TGTGCCAGCAGCTTAGGAGCGGGGGGGCACCAAGAGACCCAGTACTTC CASSLGAGGHQETQYF
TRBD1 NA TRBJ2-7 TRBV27 TGTGCCAGCAGTTCCGACCGGGACAGGGATTCTGTTGTGCAGTACTTC CASSSDRDRDSVVQYF
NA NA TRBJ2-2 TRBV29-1 TGCAGCGTTCTAAGGGGCCCCAACACCGGGGAGCTGTTTTTT CSVLRGPNTGELFF
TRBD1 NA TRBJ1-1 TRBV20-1 TGCAGTGCTAGAGGGCCCGCTAGGGACAGCCAGGTCTTT CSARGPARDSQVF
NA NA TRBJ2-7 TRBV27 TGTGCCAGCAGTTTGGACAGTCCGAACGAGCAGTACTTC CASSLDSPNEQYF
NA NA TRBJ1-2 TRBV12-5 TGTGCTAGTGGTACCTCGGGGTCGGGAAGCACCTTC CASGTSGSGSTF
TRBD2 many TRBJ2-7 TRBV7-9 TGTGCCAGCAGCTTAAGCGGGGGCTACGAGCAGTACTTC CASSLSGGYEQYF
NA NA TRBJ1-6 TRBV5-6 TGTGCCAGCAGCTTTGGGTTCAGAGTCGGGAATTCACCCCTCCACTTT CASSFGFRVGNSPLHF
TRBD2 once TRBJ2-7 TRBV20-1 TGCAGTGCTCATCCCGGGGGGGCCTACGAGCAGTACTTC CSAHPGGAYEQYF
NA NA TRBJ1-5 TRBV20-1 TGCAGTGCTAGGGCAGCGTATAGCAATCAGCCCCAGCATTTT CSARAAYSNQPQHF